This T cell receptor beta chain was documented in a study of shared T cell receptors in the human thymus. Using immunoSEQ multiplex PCR, the repertoire was profiled, and TCRdb retains in-frame clones only, with some absent. Of some 700,000 clones in the sample, around 87% were seen once. This CDR3 spans 17 amino acids. CDR1 is SGHRS and CDR2 is YFSETQ in the germline V gene. Trimming left V 1 base short and J 0 bases short, with 16 bases between. These data also formed part of another study, on human thymus T cells. As that study records: Donors were healthy Finnish babies undergoing corrective operations for congenital heart defects. Thymus pieces cut out during corrective heart surgery were the tissue that was used. Thymic as well as blood repertoires seemed to favor certain V and J genes unevenly. Reports from related research described highly overlapping thymic repertoires among unrelated individuals.

The chain links TRBV5-1 to TRBJ1-2; D is possibly TRBD1 (6 bases). Sequencing input: thymocytes. The sequence came from a boy under three years old with a congenital heart defect. The CDR3 bases are TGCGCCAGCAGCTTGATCTTGGGGGCAGAAGCTAACTATGGCTACACCTTC. It is translated as CASSLILGAEANYGYTF.